A single sample gave rise to the 18 T cell receptor beta chains below, sequenced in a study of T cell responses to AZD1222 COVID-19 vaccine. The assay was immunoSEQ multiplex PCR, and TCRdb's table has in-frame clones only and misses some. The repertoire consists of about 180,000 clones, with just over 85% occurring once and the leading ten covering 11%. Sequenced here: peripheral blood, sampled 28 days after the second AZD1222 dose. The receptors were sampled from an adult who received the AZD1222 COVID-19 vaccine.

This chain joins TRBV29-1 and TRBJ1-2, with D uncertain. This CDR3 spans 13 amino acids. Germline V gene data show CDR1 as SQVTM and CDR2 as ANQGSEA. The CDR3 reads CTTDIPSGYGYTF. In DNA, the CDR3 is TGCACAACAGACATTCCTTCGGGCTATGGCTACACCTTC.

The chain has TRBV1 and TRBJ1-6. TRBV1 is shown as a pseudogene. The CDR3 runs 17 residues. The CDR3: CTSNPLGLNAYNSPLHF. The CDR3 coding sequence is TGCACCAGCAACCCCCTTGGGTTAAACGCCTATAATTCACCCCTCCACTTT.

The CDR3 spells CASSYGHGPEKLFF. The CDR3 bases are TGTGCCAGCAGCTACGGACATGGGCCTGAAAAACTGTTTTTT. This sequence joins TRBV5-5 and TRBJ1-4; D perhaps matches TRBD1 (5 bases). Germline values: CDR1 SGHKS, CDR2 YYEKEE (reference sequence). Trimming removed 3 bases from V and 7 bases from J, with 13 bases in between. The CDR3 has 14 residues.

This clone was seen a handful of times. The chain carries TRBV7-2 and TRBJ2-2; 9 nucleotides line up with TRBD1. The V segment lost 5 bases and the J segment 3 bases; nucleotides outside the gene matches: 4. Per germline, CDR1 SGHTA and CDR2 FQGNSA. CDR3 size: 15 residues. CDR3 protein: CASSTGGLYTGELFF. The CDR3 nucleotides are TGTGCCAGCAGCACAGGGGGCCTGTACACCGGGGAGCTGTTTTTT.

This chain uses TRBV5-4 with TRBJ2-3; 8 bases map to TRBD2. Losses at the gene ends were 3 bases for V and 11 bases for J; bases not matched to a gene: 11. Germline V lookup: CDR1 SGHNT, CDR2 YYREEE (reference sequence). The CDR3 covers 14 residues. CDR3 sequence (DNA): TGTGCCAGCAGCTCGATCAAGCGGGGGCTGGAGCAGTATTTT. Its protein is CASSSIKRGLEQYF.

V gene TRBV7-2 combines with J gene TRBJ2-1, with TRBD2 matching 15 bases. V lost 4 bases and J lost 14; bases outside the gene matches: 3. Germline CDR1 is SGHTA and CDR2 is FQGNSA. The CDR3 consists of 13 residues. CDR3 nucleotides: TGTGCCAGCAGCTCGGGACTAGCGGGGGGAGAGTTCTTC. It is translated as CASSSGLAGGEFF.

The J gene is TRBJ1-4, the V gene TRBV4-3, with 7 nucleotides matching TRBD1. V shed 1 base, J shed 3 bases, and the junction held 5 bases outside the gene matches. CDR1 is LGHNA, CDR2 YSLEER, per germline. This CDR3 spans 16 amino acids. Here the CDR3 DNA reads TGCGCCAGCAGCCAAGCTGCCGGACAGGCTAATGAAAAACTGTTTTTT. Translated, it gives CASSQAAGQANEKLFF.

The V gene is TRBV5-1, the J gene TRBJ2-7, with 10 positions matching TRBD2. The CDR3 has 16 amino acids. J lost 2 bases, V lost 0 bases, and 5 bases had no gene match. The V gene's germline CDR1 is SGHRS and CDR2 YFSETQ. The CDR3 protein is CASSLASSGGTYEQYF. The CDR3 nucleotides are TGCGCCAGCAGCTTGGCTTCTAGCGGGGGAACCTACGAGCAGTACTTC.

This chain uses TRBV9 with TRBJ2-3; 13 nucleotides agree with TRBD2. The V gene's germline CDR1 is SGDLS and CDR2 YYNGEE. V gave up 3 bases and J gave up 1 base; unmatched junction bases: 11. This CDR3 region has 19 residues. This chain's CDR3 is CASSAPLGTSGDRTDTQYF. The CDR3 DNA follows: TGTGCCAGCAGCGCCCCCCTGGGGACTAGCGGGGACCGCACAGATACGCAGTATTTT.

The chain couples TRBV28 to TRBJ2-2; a possible D gene is TRBD1 (6 bases). The length of the CDR3 is 14 residues. The germline V and J ends were trimmed by 4 bases and 1 base, with 7 bases remaining between them. The germline V gene encodes CDR1 MDHEN and CDR2 SYDVKM. CDR3 protein: CASSSGQNTGELFF. The CDR3, as DNA: TGTGCCAGCAGTTCGGGACAGAACACCGGGGAGCTGTTTTTT.

The chain combines TRBV2 with TRBJ2-1; D is undetermined. Germline CDR1 SNHLY, CDR2 FYNNEI. The V end was cut by 3 bases, the J end by 0 bases, with 6 bases between. The CDR3 runs to 14 residues. The CDR3 DNA reads TGTGCCAGCAGTGAGGGGATCTCCTACAATGAGCAGTTCTTC. Its protein is CASSEGISYNEQFF.

The V and J genes are TRBV7-2 and TRBJ2-1; no firm D call. CDR1 is SGHTA and CDR2 is FQGNSA in the germline V gene. This CDR3 comprises 13 residues. Deletions cut 2 bases from V and 9 bases from J, with 11 bases between. CDR3 bases: TGTGCCAGCAGCTTATTTATTGGGGTTGAGCAGTTCTTC. It translates to CASSLFIGVEQFF.

The chain is built from TRBV4-1 and TRBJ1-6, with D uncertain. From germline, CDR1 is MGHRA and CDR2 YSYEKL. CDR3 size: 14 residues. V shed 3 bases and J shed 9 bases, with 12 bases lying between them. This CDR3 is CASSHPGRLSPLHF. CDR3 bases: TGCGCCAGCAGCCATCCGGGCCGGCTTTCACCCCTCCACTTT.

The chain carries TRBV4-1 and TRBJ2-1, with D uncertain. Trimming cost V 0 bases and J 15 bases, with 15 bases left between them. CDR3 length: 13 residues. CDR1 MGHRA and CDR2 YSYEKL come from the germline V gene. The CDR3 is CASSQDGWGDRFF. The CDR3 DNA reads as TGCGCCAGCAGCCAAGACGGTTGGGGTGACCGGTTCTTC.

The CDR3 region has the DNA TGTGCCACCCGACAGGGCGGCTATGGCTACACCTTC. This codes for CATRQGGYGYTF. The V and J genes are TRBV3-1 (or the pseudogene TRBV3-2) and TRBJ1-2, with 7 nucleotides matching TRBD1. V was pared by 10 bases and J by 4 bases, with 6 bases of the junction left unmatched. CDR3 length: 12 residues. Looked up from germline, CDR1 is LGHDT and CDR2 is YNNKEL (reference sequence).

The J gene is TRBJ2-3, the V gene TRBV18; D gene uncertain. The CDR3 sequence is 14 residues long. V shed 2 bases and J shed 11 bases, with 17 bases lying between them. CDR1 is KGHSH and CDR2 is LQKENI in the germline V gene. The CDR3 reads CASSPGFPAVLQYF. In nucleotides, the CDR3 is TGTGCCAGCTCACCAGGTTTCCCGGCCGTTTTGCAGTATTTT.

The rearrangement links TRBV25-1 to TRBJ2-2, with 8 nucleotides matching TRBD1. The junction had 14 bases not matched to a gene; V was cut back by 4 bases and J by 7 bases. The germline V gene encodes CDR1 MGHDK and CDR2 SYGVNS. The CDR3 runs to 17 residues. This chain's CDR3 is CASSGGRQGQVGGELFF. CDR3 coding DNA: TGTGCCAGCAGTGGGGGAAGACAGGGGCAGGTTGGCGGGGAGCTGTTTTTT.

The V and J genes are TRBV4-1 and TRBJ2-1; D remains unclear. The CDR3 consists of 17 residues. V was pared by 1 base and J by 3 bases, with 16 bases between. Germline V gives CDR1 MGHRA, CDR2 YSYEKL. CDR3 in DNA: TGCGCCAGCAGCCAAGGACCCCTATTCAGAAACTACAATGAGCAGTTCTTC. Amino acids: CASSQGPLFRNYNEQFF.